The 28 T cell receptor beta chains listed next were all sequenced from one sample in a study of blood T cell repertoires in COVID-19. Clones were sequenced by immunoSEQ multiplex PCR, and TCRdb holds only the in-frame ones, with some missing. The data hold approximately 52,000 clones, with roughly nine tenths observed a single time. The sequenced sample consisted of peripheral blood. These receptors came from a man in his 60s with active COVID-19.

The chain is built from TRBV30 and TRBJ2-3; D not certain. The length of the CDR3 is 13 residues. V was cut by 1 base and J by 4 bases, with 9 bases left in between. CDR1 and CDR2 (germline): GTSNPN, SVGIG (reference sequence). The CDR3 reads CAWSDTIADTQYF. CDR3 DNA sequence: TGTGCCTGGAGTGACACAATTGCAGATACGCAGTATTTT.

The rearrangement joins TRBV2 to TRBJ2-2, with 10 bases aligning to TRBD2. The CDR3 is 15 residues long. Germline trimming cut 8 bases from V and 3 bases from J; bases unmatched to any gene: 6. Germline V CDR1 and CDR2: SNHLY, FYNNEI. DNA of the CDR3: TGTGCCAGCGGGGGACTAGCGTCCTACACCGGGGAGCTGTTTTTT. It translates to CASGGLASYTGELFF.

CDR3 bases: TGTGCCAGCAGCACCGGACTAGCGGCTAGCACAGATACGCAGTATTTT. Residues: CASSTGLAASTDTQYF. The gene calls are TRBV11-2 and TRBJ2-3; 10 bases map to TRBD2. Trimming took 5 bases from V and 0 from J; bases not matched to a gene: 5. Germline assignment: CDR1 SGHAT and CDR2 FQNNGV. This CDR3 has 16 amino acids.

The chain has TRBV5-5 and TRBJ2-1; 10 nucleotides agree with TRBD2. J lost 2 bases, V lost 4 bases, and 3 bases had no gene match. Germline V gene lookup returns CDR1 SGHKS and CDR2 YYEKEE (reference sequence). The length of the CDR3 is 15 residues. CDR3 sequence: CASSVSGRAYNEQFF. CDR3 DNA sequence: TGTGCCAGCAGCGTAAGCGGGAGGGCCTACAATGAGCAGTTCTTC.

The V and J genes are TRBV5-1 and TRBJ2-5; 9 bases agree with TRBD1. CDR1 and CDR2 from the germline V gene are SGHRS and YFSETQ. The CDR3 is 14 residues long. V lost 4 bases, J lost 4 bases, and 5 bases stayed unmatched. The CDR3 loop reads CASSPGTGPETQYF. CDR3 nucleotides: TGCGCCAGCAGCCCGGGGACAGGGCCAGAGACCCAGTACTTC.

V gene TRBV18 combines with J gene TRBJ2-3, with 7 bases that match TRBD1. J lost 6 bases, V lost 3 bases, and 9 bases had no gene match. Germline loops: CDR1 KGHSH, CDR2 LQKENI. CDR3 size: 15 residues. CDR3 protein: CASSPEGGAGDTQYF. The CDR3 coding sequence is TGTGCCAGCTCACCCGAAGGGGGCGCCGGTGATACGCAGTATTTT.

This clone turned up a few times. This rearrangement joins TRBV30 to TRBJ1-4; 9 nucleotides match TRBD1. CDR1 GTSNPN and CDR2 SVGIG come from the germline V gene (reference sequence). V shed 3 bases, J shed 5 bases, and the junction held 7 bases outside the gene matches. This CDR3 spans 15 amino acids. In DNA form, the CDR3 reads TGTGCCTGGAGGCCCCCGGGACAGGGAAATGAAAAACTGTTTTTT. This gives the protein CAWRPPGQGNEKLFF. The entire variable domain, with the rest obtained from reference TRBV30 and TRBJ1-4, is as follows: SQTIHQWPATLVQPVGSPLSLECTVEGTSNPNLYWYRQAAGRGLQLLFYSVGIGQISSEVPQNLSASRPQDRQFILSSKKLLLSDSGFYLCAWRPPGQGNEKLFFGSGTQLSVL.

The chain employs TRBV25-1 and TRBJ2-5, with D perhaps matching TRBD1 (6 bases). The CDR3 length is 15 residues. Trimming took 1 base from V and 5 from J, leaving 14 bases between them. Germline CDR1 reads MGHDK; CDR2 reads SYGVNS. CDR3 in amino acids: CASSESEGVWETQYF. The CDR3, as DNA: TGTGCCAGCAGTGAATCCGAGGGGGTGTGGGAGACCCAGTACTTC.

This sequence joins TRBV10-3 and TRBJ2-5, with 8 nucleotides matching TRBD1. TRBJ2-7 explains the end of the DNA better; the J call may be wrong. The CDR3 length is 15 residues. Germline-derived CDR1 and CDR2 are ENHRY and SYGVKD. The CDR3 is CAISKDRGASYEQYF. CDR3 in DNA: TGTGCCATCAGTAAAGACAGGGGTGCCTCCTACGAGCAGTACTTC.

This chain joins TRBV9 and TRBJ2-2, with 13 bases that match TRBD2. Trimming cost V 4 bases and J 8 bases; bases outside gene matches: 8. The CDR3 is 16 residues long. From germline, CDR1 is SGDLS and CDR2 YYNGEE. DNA for the CDR3: TGTGCCAGCAGCTACGGACTAGCGGGAGCGGAAGGGGAGCTGTTTTTT. Protein: CASSYGLAGAEGELFF.

The rearrangement joins TRBV7-3 to TRBJ1-6, with D perhaps matching TRBD1 (5 bases). Germline values: CDR1 SGHTA, CDR2 FQGTGA. There are 13 residues in the CDR3. The V end lost 5 bases, the J end lost 7 bases, and 9 bases lay between the germline ends. The CDR3 coding sequence is TGTGCCAGCAGCCCAGGGCACAATTCACCCCTCCACTTT. Its protein is CASSPGHNSPLHF. Using reference TRBV7-3 and TRBJ1-6 for the parts outside the CDR3, the full variable domain is GAGVSQTPSNKVTEKGKYVELRCDPISGHTALYWYRQSLGQGPEFLIYFQGTGAADDSGLPNDRFFAVRPEGSVSTLKIQRTERGDSAVYLCASSPGHNSPLHFGNGTRLTVT.

The genes are TRBV6-1 and TRBJ1-5; possibly TRBD1 for D (6 bases). The ends were cut back, 2 bases at V and 0 bases at J, with 11 bases in the middle. The CDR3 runs to 16 residues. Per germline, CDR1 MNHNS and CDR2 SASEGT. The CDR3 reads CASSELDSHSNQPQHF. CDR3 nucleotide sequence: TGTGCCAGCAGTGAACTGGACAGCCATAGCAATCAGCCCCAGCATTTT.

This clone has only one observation. The chain joins TRBV6-1 to TRBJ2-6; D unresolved. The CDR3 runs to 15 residues. The germline V and J ends were trimmed by 2 bases and 3 bases, with 8 bases remaining between them. Per germline, CDR1 MNHNS and CDR2 SASEGT. DNA for the CDR3: TGTGCCAGCAGTGAACCTACCGGTGGGGCCAACGTCCTGACTTTC. It translates to CASSEPTGGANVLTF.

The chain has TRBV6-5 and TRBJ2-2; D unresolved. V was trimmed by 8 bases and J by 3 bases, leaving 13 bases between them. The CDR3 contains 14 residues. Germline V gene data show CDR1 as MNHEY and CDR2 as SVGAGI. This chain's CDR3 is CASQNNLHTGELFF. The CDR3 DNA follows: TGTGCCAGCCAGAACAACCTCCACACCGGGGAGCTGTTTTTT.

V usage is TRBV24-1 and J usage is TRBJ2-3; D is unresolved. Trimming stripped 3 bases from V and 0 bases from J, with 12 bases between. CDR3 size: 16 residues. Germline V gives CDR1 KGHDR, CDR2 SFDVKD. The CDR3 DNA sequence: TGTGCCACCAGTGATCCCCGTACTCTTAGCACAGATACGCAGTATTTT. Protein product: CATSDPRTLSTDTQYF.

CDR3 residues: CASSQDLGQGAHQPQHF. CDR3 nucleotides: TGCGCCAGCAGCCAAGACTTGGGACAGGGGGCCCATCAGCCCCAGCATTTT. The chain carries TRBV4-1 and TRBJ1-5; TRBD1 matches 12 bases. The CDR3 consists of 17 residues. Losses at the gene ends were 0 bases for V and 5 bases for J; bases not matched to a gene: 5. Per the germline V gene, CDR1 is MGHRA and CDR2 is YSYEKL.

Only one count was recorded for this clone. This rearrangement joins TRBV7-2 to TRBJ1-5; no reliable D call. The CDR3 sequence is 15 residues long. Trimming took off 4 bases at V and 0 bases at J, with 10 bases between the two ends. CDR1 and CDR2 from the germline V gene are SGHTA and FQGNSA. The CDR3 here is CASSSAGGSNQPQHF. CDR3 coding DNA: TGTGCCAGCAGCTCTGCAGGAGGTAGCAATCAGCCCCAGCATTTT.

This chain joins TRBV28 and TRBJ1-2, with D possibly being TRBD1 (6 bases). Germline assignment: CDR1 MDHEN and CDR2 SYDVKM. The CDR3 is 15 residues long. Trimming took 4 bases from V and 4 from J, leaving 16 bases between them. CDR3 region: CASSYRDNLGYGYTF. Written as DNA, the CDR3 is TGTGCCAGCAGTTACAGGGATAATCTCGGCTATGGCTACACCTTC.

This chain links TRBV7-2 with TRBJ2-1, with 7 bases fitting TRBD2. CDR3 length: 16 residues. The trim removed 2 bases at V and 4 bases at J, leaving 8 bases unmatched. Per germline, CDR1 SGHTA and CDR2 FQGNSA. DNA of the CDR3: TGTGCCAGCAGCTTACGCGGGAGCGTGGGGTACAATGAGCAGTTCTTC. Its translation: CASSLRGSVGYNEQFF.

This chain links TRBV28 with TRBJ1-1, with D unresolved. Between the trimmed V and J ends, which lost 6 bases and 6 bases, there was a span of 14 bases. Germline V gives CDR1 MDHEN, CDR2 SYDVKM. CDR3 size: 13 residues. This CDR3 is CASRPPVGAEAFF. The CDR3 DNA reads as TGTGCCAGCAGACCCCCGGTCGGAGCTGAAGCTTTCTTT.

The gene calls are TRBV18 and TRBJ1-1; 8 bases fit TRBD1. The CDR3 covers 14 residues. Germline V lookup: CDR1 KGHSH, CDR2 LQKENI. Losses at the gene ends were 2 bases for V and 4 bases for J; bases not matched to a gene: 3. CDR3 bases: TGTGCCAGCTCACCAGGGACAGGTGGCACTGAAGCTTTCTTT. It yields the protein CASSPGTGGTEAFF.

CDR3 coding DNA: TGTGCCAGCAGTGCCGCTCCAGGCTCTGGGGCCAACGTCCTGACTTTC. The encoded protein is CASSAAPGSGANVLTF. The chain links TRBV25-1 to TRBJ2-6; D unresolved. V was clipped by 4 bases and J by 0 bases, with 10 bases between them. Germline V gives CDR1 MGHDK, CDR2 SYGVNS. This CDR3 is built from 16 residues.

This rearrangement joins TRBV7-9 to TRBJ1-4; 8 nucleotides line up with TRBD1. CDR3 length: 15 amino acids. Germline CDR1 is SEHNR and CDR2 is FQNEAQ (reference sequence). V lost 5 bases and J lost 6; bases outside the gene matches: 8. The CDR3 protein is CASSRETGVYEKLFF. DNA of the CDR3: TGTGCCAGCAGCAGGGAGACAGGGGTTTATGAAAAACTGTTTTTT.

This clone was observed a few times. The V and J genes are TRBV28 and TRBJ1-1, with D unresolved. V was shortened by 3 bases and J by 11 bases, with 22 bases between the two germline ends. Per germline, CDR1 MDHEN and CDR2 SYDVKM. The CDR3 has 15 amino acids. The CDR3: CASSFPTNSKIHAFF. The CDR3, as DNA: TGTGCCAGCAGTTTCCCGACAAATTCAAAGATTCATGCTTTCTTT. Variable domain in full (rest from reference TRBV28 and TRBJ1-1): DVKVTQSSRYLVKRTGEKVFLECVQDMDHENMFWYRQDPGLGLRLIYFSYDVKMKEKGDIPEGYSVSREKKERFSLILESASTNQTSMYLCASSFPTNSKIHAFFGQGTRLTVV.

V gene TRBV6-4 combines with J gene TRBJ1-5; D is unclear. Germline CDR1 MRHNA, CDR2 SNTAGT. The CDR3 contains 14 residues. Between the trimmed V and J ends, which lost 2 bases and 1 base, there was a span of 6 bases. In nucleotides, the CDR3 is TGTGCCAGCAGTGACGAGCACAGCAATCAGCCCCAGCATTTT. Translated, it gives CASSDEHSNQPQHF.

The rearrangement uses TRBV5-8 and TRBJ2-1; 11 bases align to TRBD2. V lost 6 bases to trimming and J lost 7 bases; unmatched junction nucleotides: 9. The CDR3 spans 15 residues. Germline CDR1 reads SGHTS; CDR2 reads YDEGEE. CDR3 protein: CASTSGTSGMNEQFF. Written as DNA, the CDR3 is TGTGCCAGCACCTCCGGGACTAGCGGTATGAATGAGCAGTTCTTC.

The gene calls are TRBV7-2 and TRBJ1-5, with TRBD1 identical over 9 bases. The CDR3 extends over 14 amino acids. V trimming: 1 base; J trimming: 7 bases; junction bases outside the gene matches: 2. CDR1 is SGHTA, CDR2 FQGNSA, per germline. CDR3 sequence (DNA): TGTGCCAGCAGCTTAGACAGGGGGCACCAGCCCCAGCATTTT. Translated, it gives CASSLDRGHQPQHF. Combining the CDR3 with reference TRBV7-2 and TRBJ1-5 gives the whole variable domain GAGVSQSPSNKVTEKGKDVELRCDPISGHTALYWYRQSLGQGLEFLIYFQGNSAPDKSGLPSDRFSAERTGGSVSTLTIQRTQQEDSAVYLCASSLDRGHQPQHFGDGTRLSIL.

The gene calls are TRBV28 and TRBJ1-5, with TRBD1 identical over 8 bases. Germline loops: CDR1 MDHEN, CDR2 SYDVKM. The CDR3 is 15 residues long. Trimming cost V 6 bases and J 1 base; bases outside gene matches: 5. CDR3 region: CASRWRQGSNQPQHF. CDR3 DNA: TGTGCCAGCAGGTGGCGACAGGGGAGCAATCAGCCCCAGCATTTT.